This T cell receptor beta chain appears in the sequencing data of a study of glioma-infiltrating T cells after dendritic cell vaccination. Across the study: The vaccine used monocyte-derived dendritic cells pulsed overnight with autologous tumor lysate.

Germline CDR1 is SGHRS and CDR2 is YFSETQ. CDR3 length: 15 amino acids. This clone has only one observation. Its antigen remains unidentified. Study observations and caveats: Only a small number of patients had complete blood and tumor samples.

Sample time point: after dendritic cell vaccination, including at tumor progression/relapse. The repertoire was sequenced with immunoSEQ multiplex PCR; TCRdb's copy has only in-frame clones and lacks some. The sample lists approximately 110,000 clones; roughly 90% were seen once. This clonotype originated in a human donor with glioblastoma. The specimen comprised blood, sampled after dendritic cell vaccination. This rearrangement joins TRBV5-1 to TRBJ2-5, with 7 nucleotides matching TRBD1. The J call is uncertain, as TRBJ2-7 better fits the DNA end. CDR3 protein: CASSLPGTATYEQYF. The CDR3 coding sequence is TGCGCCAGCAGCCTACCCGGGACAGCAACCTACGAGCAGTACTTC.